This T cell receptor beta chain was sequenced during a study of cytomegalovirus exposure and HLA in healthy donors. Both 60 Vbeta primers and 13 Jbeta primers went into the PCR. Profiled with immunoSEQ multiplex PCR; TCRdb holds only in-frame clones, not every one. The sample totals fewer than 45,000 clones. Note on this clone: Its antigen remains unidentified.

The CDR3 has 13 amino acids. Trimming took 7 bases from V and 2 from J, leaving 10 bases between them. CDR1 and CDR2 (germline): SGHTA, FQGNSA. Study-wide findings and caveats: Further analysis was carried out later, and it showed several of the most significant clusters appearing linked to common viral pathogens. Presence/absence analyses rested on an assumption that sequencing depth was roughly uniform across donors.

This sequence originates from a woman aged 25 to 39 in good health and CMV-seronegative. The chain recombines TRBV7-2 with TRBJ2-3, with D possibly TRBD2 on 5 matching bases. Material for sequencing was PBMCs. CDR3 loop: CASMEATTDTQYF. In DNA form, the CDR3 reads TGTGCCAGCATGGAGGCCACCACAGATACGCAGTATTTT.